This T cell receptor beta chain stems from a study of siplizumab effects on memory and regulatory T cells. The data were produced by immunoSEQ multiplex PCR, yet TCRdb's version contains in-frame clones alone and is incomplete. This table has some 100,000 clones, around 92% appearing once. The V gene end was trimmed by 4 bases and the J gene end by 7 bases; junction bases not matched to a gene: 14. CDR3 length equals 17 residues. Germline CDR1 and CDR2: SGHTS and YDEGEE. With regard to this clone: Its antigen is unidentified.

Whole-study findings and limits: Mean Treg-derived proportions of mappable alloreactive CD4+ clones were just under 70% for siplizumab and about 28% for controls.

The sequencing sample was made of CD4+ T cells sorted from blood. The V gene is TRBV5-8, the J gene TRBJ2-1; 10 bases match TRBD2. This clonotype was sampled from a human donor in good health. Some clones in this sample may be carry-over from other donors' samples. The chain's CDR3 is CASSGRGSGTSANEQFF. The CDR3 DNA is TGTGCCAGCAGCGGAAGGGGCTCGGGGACTAGCGCGAATGAGCAGTTCTTC.